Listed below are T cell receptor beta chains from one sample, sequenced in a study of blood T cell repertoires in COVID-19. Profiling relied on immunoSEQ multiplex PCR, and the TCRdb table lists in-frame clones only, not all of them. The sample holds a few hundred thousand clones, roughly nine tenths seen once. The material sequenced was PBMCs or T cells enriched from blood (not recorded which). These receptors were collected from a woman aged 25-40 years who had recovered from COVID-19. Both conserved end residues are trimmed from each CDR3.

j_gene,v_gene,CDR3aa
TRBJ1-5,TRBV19,ASSAGVLIQPQH
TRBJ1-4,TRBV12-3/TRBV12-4,ASSLFGREKLF
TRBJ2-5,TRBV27,ASSPGLIQETQY
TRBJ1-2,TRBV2,ASSGSSTKTPAKGYT
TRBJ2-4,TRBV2,ASRTGVAKNIQY
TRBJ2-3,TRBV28,ASSTNRGRTDTQY
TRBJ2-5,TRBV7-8,ASSLRQGTETQY
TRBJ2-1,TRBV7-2,ASRPGLRPDEQF
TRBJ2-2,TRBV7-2,ASSLWSVSGDGELF
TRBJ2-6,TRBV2,ASSGGAGAYGANVLT
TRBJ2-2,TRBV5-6,ASSPVTGTGELF
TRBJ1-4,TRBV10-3,AITYEPTGKDNFANEKLF
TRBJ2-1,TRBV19,ASSPLPLADYNEQF
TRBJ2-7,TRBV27,ATHKPGSHEQY
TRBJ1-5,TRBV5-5,ASSLDFGVSQPQH
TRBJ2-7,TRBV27,ASSPGPHEQY
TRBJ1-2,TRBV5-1,ASSLGPGDYGYT
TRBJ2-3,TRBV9,ASSLLLSSTDTQY